This TCR beta chain appears in the sequencing data of a study of cytomegalovirus exposure and HLA in healthy donors. Study-wide results and limits: Most observed TCR sequences were rare, whereas some public TCRs were detected in many donors. A list of roughly 160 TCR beta chains associated with cytomegalovirus was given.

Data came from immunoSEQ multiplex PCR; TCRdb stores just in-frame clones and leaves some out. This sample has approximately 190,000 clones, with approximately 80% found just once. As for this clone: Its antigen remains unidentified.

This CDR3 has 15 residues. V shed 7 bases and J 6 bases; nucleotides not matched to a gene: 7. Looked up from germline, CDR1 is MNHNS and CDR2 is SASEGT. Material: PBMCs. The J gene is TRBJ2-1, the V gene TRBV6-1; 12 positions agree with TRBD2. The TCR comes from a woman in her 30s in good health and CMV-seropositive. The CDR3 nucleotides are TGTGCCAGCAAACAGACTAGCGGGAGTATCAATGAGCAGTTCTTC. It is translated as CASKQTSGSINEQFF.